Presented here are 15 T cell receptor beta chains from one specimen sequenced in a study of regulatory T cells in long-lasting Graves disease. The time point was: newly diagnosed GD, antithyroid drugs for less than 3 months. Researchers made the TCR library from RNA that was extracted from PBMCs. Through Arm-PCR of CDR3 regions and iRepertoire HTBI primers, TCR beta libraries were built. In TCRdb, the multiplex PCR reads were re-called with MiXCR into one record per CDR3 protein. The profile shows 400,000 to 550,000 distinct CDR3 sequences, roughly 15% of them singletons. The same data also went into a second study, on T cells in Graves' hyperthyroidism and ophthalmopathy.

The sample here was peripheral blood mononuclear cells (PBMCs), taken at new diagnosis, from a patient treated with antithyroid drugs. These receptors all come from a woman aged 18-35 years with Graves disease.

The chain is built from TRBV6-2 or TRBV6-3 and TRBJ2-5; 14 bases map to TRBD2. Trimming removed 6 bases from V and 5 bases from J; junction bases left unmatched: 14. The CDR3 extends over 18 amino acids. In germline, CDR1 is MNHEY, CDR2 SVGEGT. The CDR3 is CASRTRRLAGGPGETQYF. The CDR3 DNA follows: TGTGCCAGCAGAACTCGCCGACTAGCGGGAGGGCCGGGGGAGACCCAGTACTTC.

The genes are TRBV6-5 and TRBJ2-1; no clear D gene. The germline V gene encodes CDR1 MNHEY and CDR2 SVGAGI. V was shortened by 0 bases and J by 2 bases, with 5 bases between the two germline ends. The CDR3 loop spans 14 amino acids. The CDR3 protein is CASSYSSAYNEQFF. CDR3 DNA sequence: TGTGCCAGCAGTTACTCGAGTGCCTACAATGAGCAGTTCTTC.

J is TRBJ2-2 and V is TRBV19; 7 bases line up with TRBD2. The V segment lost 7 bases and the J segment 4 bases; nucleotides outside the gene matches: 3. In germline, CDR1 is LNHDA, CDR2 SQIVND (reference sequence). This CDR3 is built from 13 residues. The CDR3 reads CASMGGFTGELFF. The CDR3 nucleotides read TGTGCCAGTATGGGAGGGTTCACCGGGGAGCTGTTTTTT.

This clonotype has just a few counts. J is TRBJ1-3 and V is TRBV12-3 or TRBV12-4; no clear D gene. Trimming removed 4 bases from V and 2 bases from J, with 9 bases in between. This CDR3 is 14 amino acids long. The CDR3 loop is CASSSRVAGNTIYF. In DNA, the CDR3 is TGTGCCAGCAGTTCCCGGGTTGCTGGAAACACCATATATTTT.

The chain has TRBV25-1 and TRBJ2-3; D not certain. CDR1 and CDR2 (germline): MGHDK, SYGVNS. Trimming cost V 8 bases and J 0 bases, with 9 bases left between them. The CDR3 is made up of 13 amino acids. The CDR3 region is CASGVPSTDTQYF. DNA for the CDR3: TGTGCCAGCGGGGTCCCGAGCACAGATACGCAGTATTTT.

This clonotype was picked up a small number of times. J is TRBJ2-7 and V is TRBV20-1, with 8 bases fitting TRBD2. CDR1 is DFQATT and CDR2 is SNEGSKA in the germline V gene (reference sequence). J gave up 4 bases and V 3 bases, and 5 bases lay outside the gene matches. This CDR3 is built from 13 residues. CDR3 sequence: CSASQGLDYEQYF. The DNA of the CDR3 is TGCAGTGCTAGCCAGGGACTAGATTACGAGCAGTACTTC.

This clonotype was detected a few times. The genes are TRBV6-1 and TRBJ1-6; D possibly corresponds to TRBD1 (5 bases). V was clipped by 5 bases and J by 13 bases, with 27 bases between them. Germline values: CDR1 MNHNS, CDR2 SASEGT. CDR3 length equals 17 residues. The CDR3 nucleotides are TGTGCCAGCAGTACCCTCGGGTCCGGGACCGCATCGATGCCCCTCCACTTT. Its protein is CASSTLGSGTASMPLHF.

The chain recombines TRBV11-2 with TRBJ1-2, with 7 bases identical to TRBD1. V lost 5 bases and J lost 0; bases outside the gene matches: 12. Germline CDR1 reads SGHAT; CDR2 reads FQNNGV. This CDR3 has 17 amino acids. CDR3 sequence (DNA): TGTGCCAGCAGCGCCAACAGGGGATCAAGTGCTAACTATGGCTACACCTTC. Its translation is CASSANRGSSANYGYTF.

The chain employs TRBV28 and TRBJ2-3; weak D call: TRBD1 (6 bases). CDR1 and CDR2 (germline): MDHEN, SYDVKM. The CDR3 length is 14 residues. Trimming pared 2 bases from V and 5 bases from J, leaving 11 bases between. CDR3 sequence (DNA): TGTGCCAGCAGTTTAAGCAGGGGTGGAGATACGCAGTATTTT. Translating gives CASSLSRGGDTQYF.

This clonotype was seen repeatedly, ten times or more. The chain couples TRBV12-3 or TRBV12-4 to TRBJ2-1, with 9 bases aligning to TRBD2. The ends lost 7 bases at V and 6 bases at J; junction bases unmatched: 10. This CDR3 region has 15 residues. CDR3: CASTLGSGSINEQFF. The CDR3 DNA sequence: TGTGCCAGCACCTTGGGTAGCGGGAGTATCAATGAGCAGTTCTTC.

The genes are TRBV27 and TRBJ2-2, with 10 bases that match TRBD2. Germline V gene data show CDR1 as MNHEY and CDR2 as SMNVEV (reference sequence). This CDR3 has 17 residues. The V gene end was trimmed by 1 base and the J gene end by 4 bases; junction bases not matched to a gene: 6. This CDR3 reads CASSLFPSGRSTGELFF. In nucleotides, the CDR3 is TGTGCCAGCAGTTTATTCCCTAGCGGGAGATCCACCGGGGAGCTGTTTTTT.

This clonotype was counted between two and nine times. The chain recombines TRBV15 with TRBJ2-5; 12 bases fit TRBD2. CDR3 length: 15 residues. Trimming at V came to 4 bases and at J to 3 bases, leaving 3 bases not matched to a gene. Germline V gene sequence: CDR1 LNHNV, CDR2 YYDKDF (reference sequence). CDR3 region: CATSTRTSGKETQYF. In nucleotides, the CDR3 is TGTGCCACCAGCACCCGGACTAGCGGGAAAGAGACCCAGTACTTC.

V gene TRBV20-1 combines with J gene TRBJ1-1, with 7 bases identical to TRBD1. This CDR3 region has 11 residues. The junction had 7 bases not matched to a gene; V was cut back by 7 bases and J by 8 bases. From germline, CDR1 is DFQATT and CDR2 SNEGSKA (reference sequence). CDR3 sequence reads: CSVGTEKEAFF. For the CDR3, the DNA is TGCAGTGTTGGGACAGAGAAAGAAGCTTTCTTT.

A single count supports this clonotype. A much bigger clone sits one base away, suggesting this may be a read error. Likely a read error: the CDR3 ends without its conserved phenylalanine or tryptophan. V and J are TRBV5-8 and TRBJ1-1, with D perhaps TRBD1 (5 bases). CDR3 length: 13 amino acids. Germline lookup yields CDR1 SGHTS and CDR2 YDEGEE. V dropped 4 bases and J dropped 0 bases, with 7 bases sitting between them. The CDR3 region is CASSETVNTEAFL. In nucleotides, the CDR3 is TGTGCCAGCAGCGAGACAGTGAACACTGAAGCTTTCCTT.

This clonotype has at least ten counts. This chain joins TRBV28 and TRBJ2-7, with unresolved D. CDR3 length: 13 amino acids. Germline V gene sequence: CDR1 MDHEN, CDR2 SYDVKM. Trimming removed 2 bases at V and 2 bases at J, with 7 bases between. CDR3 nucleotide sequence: TGTGCCAGCAGTTTAATCCCTACCTACGAGCAGTACTTC. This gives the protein CASSLIPTYEQYF.